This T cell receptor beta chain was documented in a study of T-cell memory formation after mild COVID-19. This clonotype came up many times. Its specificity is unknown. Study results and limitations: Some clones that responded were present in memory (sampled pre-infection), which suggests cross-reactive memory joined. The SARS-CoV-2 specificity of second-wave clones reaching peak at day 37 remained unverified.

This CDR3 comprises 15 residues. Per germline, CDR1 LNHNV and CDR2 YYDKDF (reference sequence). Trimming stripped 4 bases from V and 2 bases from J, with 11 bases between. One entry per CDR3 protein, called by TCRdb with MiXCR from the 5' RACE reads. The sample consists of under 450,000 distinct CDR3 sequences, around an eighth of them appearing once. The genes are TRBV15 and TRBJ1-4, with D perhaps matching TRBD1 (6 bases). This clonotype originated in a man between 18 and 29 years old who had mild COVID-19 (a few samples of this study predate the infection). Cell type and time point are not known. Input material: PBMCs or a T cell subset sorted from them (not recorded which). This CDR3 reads CATSTAGATNEKLFF. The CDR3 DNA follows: TGTGCCACCAGCACAGCAGGGGCTACTAATGAAAAACTGTTTTTT.